This T cell receptor beta chain is drawn from a study of beta chain features in type 1 diabetes (dated by TCRdb to the late 2010s). Notes on the research overall: Mean age, gender distribution, total cell number and subset yield were not different between patients and healthy donors. A total of just under 110,000,000 sorted cells were examined across all samples, and RNA yield correlated strongly with the number of cells per subset. In the study, recently diagnosed type 1 diabetes patients and matched healthy donors were compared on the TCRB repertoires of their sorted circulating CD4+ T cell subsets. Regulatory and stem cell-like memory subsets were obtained from only 8 patients and roughly eight healthy donors, while naive and central memory subsets were obtained from all 28 donors.

The High Capacity cDNA Reverse Transcription Kit was used to reverse transcribe all of the isolated RNA, meaning that expressed TCRB transcripts were what got sequenced. Naive, central memory and regulatory T cell samples underwent deep immunoSEQ sequencing, averaging about 3.5 million total reads per sample. Sorted cells were lysed in RLT buffer, and RNA was extracted using DNase-treated RNeasy Micro or Mini kits according to cell number. To prevent cross-contamination, each cell subset was processed individually, whereas patient and healthy donor samples were processed jointly. The immunoSEQ multiplex PCR was used to amplify TCRB sequences from cDNA, generating 87-bp fragments that spanned the CDR3 region. Sequencing of the amplicons was done on the Illumina HiSeq platform. On the authors' methods: PCR bias was computationally corrected using synthetic template baselines, reads within Hamming distance 2 were collapsed, and singletons that could not be merged were discarded. Reads were aligned against IMGT so that V, D and J genes, CDR3 length and insertions or deletions at six rearrangement sites could be assigned. Clonotype counts were normalized to sorted cell number within each subset before computing true diversity and Gini coefficients with the tcR R package. The overlap coefficient, calculated on TCRB nucleotide sequences, was used to measure repertoire sharing. Held by TCRdb, this immuneACCESS table contains in-frame sequences only and omits some clones. Under half of the omission traces to an unresolved V gene where checked; the cause of the rest is unknown. Clone size and the V and J calls come from that table; the DNA yielded D and trimming. The sample contains fewer than 350,000 clones, approximately 8.1% of them found a single time. Under 1.3% of the sample lies in the top ten.

On the study overall, not on this receptor specifically: PCR may preferentially amplify shorter templates, but because patient and control samples were amplified and corrected together, any resulting skew would affect both groups equally. Naive, central memory and regulatory TCRB repertoires appeared more similar among patients than among healthy donors. In all four CD4+ subsets, TCRB CDR3 length was moderately but significantly shorter in type 1 diabetes patients. Because the HLA sub-analyses included only small numbers of individuals, any influence of HLA type on TCRB rearrangement was left unresolved. Because cDNA was sequenced instead of genomic DNA, highly expressing activated cells could be over-represented, though the groups showed no difference in activation or CD3 levels. Patients with type 1 diabetes made fewer insertions and deleted more nucleotides at VDJ recombination sites, implying thymic rearrangement abnormalities.

A single peripheral blood draw of approximately 100 mL on average was collected from each donor into heparinised tubes. Using a panel that included CD45RO, CCR7, CD25, CD127, CD95 and CD27, naive, central memory, regulatory and stem cell-like memory CD4+ T cells were sorted on a BD FACSAria II. Purity was above 95% for every sorted population. PBMCs were isolated immediately by Lymphoprep density gradient centrifugation and stained directly without culture. So that batch effects would be minimized, each experiment stained and sorted samples in pairs, pairing one healthy donor with one patient. This clone was detected ten times or more. Its antigen is currently not known. Nothing much larger sits one base from this clone, and base qualities are not available. CDR1 and CDR2 (ENHRY, SYGVKD) derive from the germline V gene. From cysteine to phenylalanine, the CDR3 is 15 amino acids long. CDR3 DNA only is kept here, 45 bases in frame from base 1. V sheds 2 bases and J sheds 6 bases, leaving 14 bases between their ends.

The sample comprised central memory CD4+ T cells from blood. This chain is built from TRBV10-3 and TRBJ2-1; too little of a D gene remains to name it. The receptor comes from a woman younger than 35 in good health. The CDR3 protein: CAISEGLVWGNEQFF. The DNA sequence reads TGTGCCATCAGTGAGGGTCTAGTGTGGGGCAATGAGCAGTTCTTC.